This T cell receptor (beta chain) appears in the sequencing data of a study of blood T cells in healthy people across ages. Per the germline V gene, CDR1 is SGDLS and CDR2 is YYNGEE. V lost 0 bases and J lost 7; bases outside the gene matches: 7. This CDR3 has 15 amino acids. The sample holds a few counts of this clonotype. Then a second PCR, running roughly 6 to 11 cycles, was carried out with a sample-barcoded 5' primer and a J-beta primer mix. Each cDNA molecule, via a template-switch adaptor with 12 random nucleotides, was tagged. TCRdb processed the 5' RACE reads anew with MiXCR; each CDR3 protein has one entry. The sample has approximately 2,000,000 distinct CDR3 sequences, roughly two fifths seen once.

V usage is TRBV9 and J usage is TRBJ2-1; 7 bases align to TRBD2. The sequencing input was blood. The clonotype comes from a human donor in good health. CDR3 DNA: TGTGCCAGCAGCGTAGGGGGGGGATGGGGGAATGAGCAGTTCTTC. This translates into CASSVGGGWGNEQFF. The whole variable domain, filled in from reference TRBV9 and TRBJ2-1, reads DSGVTQTPKHLITATGQRVTLRCSPRSGDLSVYWYQQSLDQGLQFLIQYYNGEERAKGNILERFSAQQFPDLHSELNLSSLELGDSALYFCASSVGGGWGNEQFFGPGTRLTVL.